This entry is about one T cell receptor (beta chain). The source of the sample is a study of blood T cell repertoires in COVID-19. Sequenced by immunoSEQ multiplex PCR; TCRdb stores in-frame clones only, minus some. The repertoire consists of roughly 380,000 clones, with about nine tenths occurring once and the leading ten covering roughly 1.4%. Trimming cost V 4 bases and J 4 bases, with 16 bases left between them. This CDR3 has 15 amino acids. CDR1 SGHRS and CDR2 YFSETQ come from the germline V gene. This clonotype originated in a woman aged 40 to 50 with COVID-19, enrolled during active disease. Sequenced material: peripheral blood. This chain joins TRBV5-1 and TRBJ2-3; TRBD2 might be the D (6 bases). Here the CDR3 DNA reads TGCGCCAGCAGCCACCAGGGAGGATTCGCAGATACGCAGTATTTT. This gives the protein CASSHQGGFADTQYF.